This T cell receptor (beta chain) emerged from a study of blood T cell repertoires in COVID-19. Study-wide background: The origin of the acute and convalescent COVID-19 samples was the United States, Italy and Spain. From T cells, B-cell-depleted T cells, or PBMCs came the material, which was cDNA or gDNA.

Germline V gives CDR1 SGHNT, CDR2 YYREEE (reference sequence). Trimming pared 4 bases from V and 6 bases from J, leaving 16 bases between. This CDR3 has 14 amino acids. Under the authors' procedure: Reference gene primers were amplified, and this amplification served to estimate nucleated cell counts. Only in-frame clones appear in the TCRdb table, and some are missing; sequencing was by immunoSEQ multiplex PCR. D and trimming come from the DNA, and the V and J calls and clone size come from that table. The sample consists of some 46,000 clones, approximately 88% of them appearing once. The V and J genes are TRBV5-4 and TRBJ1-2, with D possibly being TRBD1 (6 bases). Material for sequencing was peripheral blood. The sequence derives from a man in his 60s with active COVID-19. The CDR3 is CASSIYQGRHGYTF. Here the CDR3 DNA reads TGTGCCAGCAGCATCTACCAGGGGCGCCATGGCTACACCTTC.